The 5 T cell receptor beta chains below were found in one sample sequenced in a study of T cell responses to AZD1222 COVID-19 vaccine. Sequenced by immunoSEQ multiplex PCR; TCRdb stores in-frame clones only, minus some. The sample records some 280,000 clones, around 93% being singletons. The material sequenced was peripheral blood, taken 28 days after the second AZD1222 dose. Every receptor here comes from an adult who received the AZD1222 COVID-19 vaccine.

J is TRBJ1-1 and V is TRBV7-2, with 7 positions matching TRBD1. J was trimmed by 6 bases and V by 3 bases; bases with no gene match: 4. The germline gives CDR1 SGHTA, CDR2 FQGNSA. The CDR3 consists of 13 residues. This CDR3 is CASSFRTGAEAFF. CDR3 bases: TGTGCCAGCAGCTTTAGAACAGGGGCTGAAGCTTTCTTT.

The chain carries TRBV25-1 and TRBJ1-1, with unresolved D. Trimming stripped 2 bases from V and 0 bases from J, with 4 bases between. The length of the CDR3 is 13 residues. In germline, CDR1 is MGHDK, CDR2 SYGVNS. In DNA form, the CDR3 reads TGTGCCAGCAGTGAAACGGTGAACACTGAAGCTTTCTTT. It yields the protein CASSETVNTEAFF. The whole variable domain, filled in from reference TRBV25-1 and TRBJ1-1, reads EADIYQTPRYLVIGTGKKITLECSQTMGHDKMYWYQQDPGMELHLIHYSYGVNSTEKGDLSSESTVSRIRTEHFPLTLESARPSHTSQYLCASSETVNTEAFFGQGTRLTVV.

A few counts support this clone. DNA for the CDR3: TGTGCCAGCGTCTCAGGGAACACTGAAGCTTTCTTT. Protein: CASVSGNTEAFF. This chain joins TRBV3-1 (or the pseudogene TRBV3-2) and TRBJ1-1; unclear D gene. The CDR3 is 12 amino acids. V lost 8 bases to trimming and J lost 1 base, with 8 bases between them. Germline loops: CDR1 LGHDT, CDR2 YNNKEL (reference sequence).

The rearrangement links TRBV19 to TRBJ1-3; D remains ambiguous. V was clipped by 7 bases and J by 0 bases, with 13 bases between them. The CDR3 runs to 15 residues. Germline V gene lookup returns CDR1 LNHDA and CDR2 SQIVND (reference sequence). CDR3 loop: CASTSEAVSGNTIYF. CDR3 DNA: TGTGCCAGTACCTCTGAGGCAGTCTCTGGAAACACCATATATTTT.

This rearrangement joins TRBV18 to TRBJ1-1, with TRBD1 as a possible D gene (5 bases). The ends were cut back, 6 bases at V and 4 bases at J, with 9 bases in the middle. CDR3 length: 12 amino acids. The germline gives CDR1 KGHSH, CDR2 LQKENI. The CDR3 DNA follows: TGTGCCAGCTCGCCAGGGTCCACTGAAGCTTTCTTT. Translated, it gives CASSPGSTEAFF.